This T cell receptor beta chain was sequenced for a study of response to subunit inactivated influenza vaccine. Study conclusions and caveats: Researchers suggested that each seasonal influenza vaccination recruits few new T cells.

Germline V CDR1 and CDR2: SGHAT, FQNNGV. There are 13 residues in the CDR3. Trimming removed 1 base from V and 9 bases from J, with 10 bases in between. TCRdb redid the calling of the RT-PCR reads with MiXCR, one entry per CDR3 protein. The data contain 400,000 to 550,000 distinct CDR3 sequences, 25% of them singletons. In the case of this clonotype: The antigen is undetermined.

V gene TRBV11-2 combines with J gene TRBJ2-1, with D maybe TRBD2 (6 bases). The clonotype comes from a man between 50 and 59 years old who received an inactivated influenza vaccine. Sequenced here: CD4+ T cells sorted from PBMCs, sampled 5 days after vaccination. Here the CDR3 reads CASSLGGEFEQFF. The CDR3 nucleotides read TGTGCCAGCAGCTTAGGGGGGGAGTTTGAGCAGTTCTTC.